The T cell receptor (beta chain) under discussion was sequenced for a study of regulatory T cells in long-lasting Graves disease. General observations from the study: New patients shared over 800 public clonotypes, fewer than the roughly 2,600 shared by persistent patients.

Libraries of TCR beta came from iRepertoire HTBI primers plus Arm-PCR of CDR3 regions. TCRdb processed the multiplex PCR reads anew with MiXCR; each CDR3 protein has one entry. The sample lists more than 650,000 distinct CDR3 sequences, 25% to 35% occurring once. Time point: persistent/refractory GD, antithyroid drugs over 5 years with positive TRAb. From RNA extracted from PBMCs, the TCR library was made. American Thyroid Association guidelines were used to diagnose Graves' disease. The patients were drawn from one endocrinology department in Xi'an, China. This clonotype was counted a few times. Its cognate antigen is unknown. The sequence was collected from a female donor with Graves disease. Material: peripheral blood mononuclear cells (PBMCs), obtained when the disease was refractory, from a patient treated with antithyroid drugs.

CDR3 amino acids: CASSNSGTEAFF. For the CDR3, the DNA is TGTGCCAGCTCAAACAGCGGCACTGAAGCTTTCTTT. V and J are TRBV12-3 or TRBV12-4 and TRBJ1-1; no reliable D call. With 8 bases removed from V and 4 bases from J, the gap between germline ends came to 11 bases. The CDR3 length is 12 residues.